This is a list of T cell receptor beta chains from one sample in a study of CD8 T cells in ankylosing spondylitis. TCRdb re-called the 5' RACE reads with MiXCR, one entry per CDR3 protein. The sample shows over 450,000 distinct CDR3 sequences, about 12% of them seen only once. Material for sequencing was blood, either unsorted or a sorted T cell fraction (not recorded which). The receptor set was obtained from a male donor with ankylosing spondylitis. The CDR3 runs from the conserved cysteine through the conserved F or W. The D gene is left open where the match is weak. Only part of the rows carry a size: once, few, many, or a class if the clone is expanded.

>TRBV4-2|16|TRBJ1-2|TRBD1|NA
CASSQDTGQGNYGYTF
TGTGCCAGCAGCCAAGATACCGGACAGGGGAACTATGGCTACACCTTC
>TRBV5-1|16|TRBJ1-3|NA|few
CASSLDGLGAGNTIYF
TGCGCCAGCAGCTTGGACGGACTAGGGGCTGGAAACACCATATATTTT
>TRBV30|18|TRBJ2-1|NA|few
CAWRLNRQGLDRANEQFF
TGTGCCTGGAGGCTCAATCGACAGGGACTAGATCGGGCCAATGAGCAGTTCTTC
>TRBV20-1|16|TRBJ2-3|NA|NA
CSAPNRRIHSTDTQYF
TGCAGTGCTCCCAACCGGCGAATTCATAGCACAGATACGCAGTATTTT
>TRBV28|15|TRBJ1-1|TRBD1|few
CASSYWEGQGTEAFF
TGTGCCAGCAGCTACTGGGAGGGACAGGGGACTGAAGCTTTCTTT
>TRBV19|13|TRBJ2-1|NA|NA
CASSIRTVNEQFF
TGTGCCAGTAGTATTCGAACGGTCAATGAGCAGTTCTTC
>TRBV10-2|14|TRBJ2-2|TRBD2|NA
CASSEQGGRELLFF
TGCGCCAGCAGTGAGCAGGGCGGGAGGGAGCTGCTGTTTTTT
>TRBV6-2/TRBV6-3|15|TRBJ2-7|TRBD2|NA
CASSFQVAGAYEQYF
TGTGCCAGCAGTTTCCAAGTAGCGGGAGCCTACGAGCAGTACTTC
>TRBV7-8|13|TRBJ2-3|NA|many
CASSRLSTDTQYF
TGTGCCAGCAGCCGCCTTAGCACAGATACGCAGTATTTT
>TRBV25-1|15|TRBJ2-3|TRBD1|NA
CASSRQGVSTDTQYF
TGTGCCAGCAGCCGACAGGGGGTGTCGACAGATACGCAGTATTTT
>TRBV10-2|15|TRBJ1-6|NA|few
CASRPLPDYNSPLHF
TGCGCCAGTCGCCCTCTACCCGACTATAATTCACCCCTCCACTTT
>TRBV24-1|17|TRBJ2-1|TRBD2|NA
CATSDPTSGRVNNEQFF
TGTGCCACCAGTGATCCGACTAGCGGGAGGGTAAACAATGAGCAGTTCTTC
>TRBV4-2|14|TRBJ2-1|TRBD2|NA
CASSQSGLYNEQFF
TGTGCCAGCAGCCAATCGGGACTATACAATGAGCAGTTCTTC
>TRBV18|14|TRBJ1-2|NA|few
CASSPPPGAVGYTF
TGTGCCAGCTCACCACCTCCAGGGGCGGTGGGCTACACCTTC
>TRBV12-3/TRBV12-4|17|TRBJ2-2|NA|many
CASSPLRSSANTGELFF
TGTGCCAGCAGTCCACTGAGATCGAGCGCGAACACCGGGGAGCTGTTTTTT
>TRBV20-1|18|TRBJ2-3|TRBD2|few
CSALPTSGPELGTDTQYF
TGCAGTGCTCTACCGACTAGCGGGCCGGAGCTTGGGACAGATACGCAGTATTTT
>TRBV12-3/TRBV12-4|15|TRBJ1-5|NA|few
CASSPGGRVNQPQHF
TGTGCCAGCAGCCCCGGGGGAAGGGTCAATCAGCCCCAGCATTTT
>TRBV29-1|14|TRBJ1-3|NA|few
CSARWGGSGNTIYF
TGCAGCGCTCGTTGGGGGGGCTCTGGAAACACCATATATTTT
>TRBV12-3/TRBV12-4|15|TRBJ2-1|NA|few
CASSASGIYYNEQFF
TGTGCCAGCAGTGCCTCGGGGATTTACTACAATGAGCAGTTCTTC
>TRBV29-1|14|TRBJ2-3|TRBD2|many
CSVEPRGVTDTQYF
TGCAGCGTTGAACCCCGGGGGGTCACAGATACGCAGTATTTT
>TRBV5-1|14|TRBJ2-1|NA|few
CASSLEAGGDEQFF
TGCGCCAGCAGCTTGGAGGCCGGAGGGGATGAGCAGTTCTTC
>TRBV2|12|TRBJ1-2|NA|NA
CASSRQDYGYTF
TGTGCCAGCAGCCGACAGGACTATGGCTACACCTTC
>TRBV5-1|15|TRBJ1-1|NA|NA
CASNLGVTENTEAFF
TGCGCCAGCAACCTTGGGGTGACAGAGAACACTGAAGCTTTCTTT
>TRBV10-3|13|TRBJ2-7|NA|NA
CAIGSVEGYEQYF
TGTGCCATCGGCTCCGTTGAGGGCTACGAGCAGTACTTC
>TRBV15|15|TRBJ2-5|TRBD2|NA
CATSRHSGNQETQYF
TGTGCCACCAGCAGACATAGCGGGAACCAAGAGACCCAGTACTTC
>TRBV10-3|14|TRBJ2-7|TRBD1|many
CAISGGQGHYEQYF
TGTGCCATCAGTGGCGGACAGGGTCACTACGAGCAGTACTTC
>TRBV6-1|15|TRBJ2-1|NA|few
CASSEDWGAHNEQFF
TGTGCCAGCAGTGAAGATTGGGGGGCGCATAATGAGCAGTTCTTC
>TRBV7-8|13|TRBJ1-6|NA|few
CASSLPDRPALHF
TGTGCCAGCAGCCTCCCTGACAGGCCAGCCCTCCACTTT
>TRBV4-1|17|TRBJ2-2|NA|few
CASSQDAGTPRTGELFF
TGCGCCAGCAGCCAGGACGCCGGGACACCCAGGACCGGGGAGCTGTTTTTT
>TRBV2|12|TRBJ1-4|NA|NA
CASSALTEKLFF
TGTGCCAGCAGCGCCCTGACAGAAAAACTGTTTTTT
>TRBV3-1|15|TRBJ1-2|NA|many
CASSQVGGDYYGYTF
TGTGCCAGCAGCCAAGTGGGAGGGGACTACTATGGCTACACCTTC
>TRBV12-3/TRBV12-4|12|TRBJ2-3|NA|many
CASSFPTDTQYF
TGTGCCAGCAGTTTTCCCACAGATACGCAGTATTTT
>TRBV12-3/TRBV12-4|14|TRBJ1-2|TRBD1|NA
CASSKTGYDYGYTF
TGTGCCAGCAGCAAGACAGGGTATGACTATGGCTACACCTTC
>TRBV5-1|16|TRBJ2-3|TRBD2|many
CASSRDSGTFPDTQYF
TGCGCCAGCAGCAGAGATAGCGGGACTTTCCCAGATACGCAGTATTTT
>TRBV5-1|15|TRBJ1-4|NA|NA
CASSLQGGSDEKLFF
TGCGCCAGCAGCTTACAGGGAGGATCGGATGAAAAACTGTTTTTT
>TRBV20-1|14|TRBJ2-5|NA|few
CSAMRPGFQETQYF
TGCAGTGCTATGAGACCAGGGTTTCAAGAGACCCAGTACTTC
>TRBV20-1|12|TRBJ1-2|NA|few
CSAANPAYGYTF
TGCAGTGCTGCCAACCCGGCCTATGGCTACACCTTC
>TRBV20-1|15|TRBJ2-3|NA|once
CSARDRTASTDTQYF
TGCAGTGCTAGAGATCGAACAGCGAGCACAGATACGCAGTATTTT
>TRBV6-1|16|TRBJ2-7|NA|few
CASIPSRRRQTYEQYF
TGTGCCAGCATTCCATCCAGGCGGAGGCAGACCTACGAGCAGTACTTC